This TCR beta chain was retrieved from a study of shared clonotypes between healthy human individuals (dated by TCRdb to 2020 to 2022). Some background on the complete study: The cohort comprised a couple of women and a few men aged 18 to 49 years. To increase sequencing depth and limit assay-specific biases, TCR repertoire library preparation and sequencing were carried out by different laboratories using diverse techniques. Blood TCR repertoires of about 5 healthy adults were deeply sequenced to estimate repertoire size and the extent of clonotype sharing between individuals. For each donor, three plates each were used for CD4 naive and CD4 memory, two plates were used for CD8 naive, and one plate was used for CD8 memory. Between about 0.8 and 9 billion PBMCs per donor were obtained by leukapheresis.

To note about this clone: Its antigen remains unidentified. Per-nucleotide qualities are absent, and no much larger clonotype sits a single base away.

From the germline V gene, CDR1 is SQVTM and CDR2 is ANQGSEA. V and J lose 3 bases and 1 base, and a span of 12 bases separates them. The CDR3 sequence holds 14 residues, the cysteine and phenylalanine included. The kept DNA is CDR3 alone, 42 bases in frame from the first base. Healthy HIV-negative adults with no recently reported acute infections or vaccinations were included as donors. Only Caucasian adults living in Nashville, Tennessee, USA were represented among the donors. CD4+ T cells were enriched by magnetic negative selection, after which naive cells were positively selected on CD45RA and the negative fraction was taken as the memory subset. Blood was obtained by leukapheresis, after which PBMCs were separated by Ficoll-Histopaque density gradient centrifugation and cryopreserved in liquid nitrogen vapor phase. Analytical flow cytometry was used to check the purity and quantity of each magnetically sorted T cell population. Genomic DNA was isolated from every sorted fraction and measured by UV absorbance on a Nanodrop 2000c.

Using the deep immunoSEQ assay, multiplex PCR amplified TCR CDR3 regions from genomic DNA. For each cell subset, the extracted genomic DNA was distributed evenly across all wells of several immunoSEQ 96-well plates, and each plate served as one replicate. For sorted subsets, each replicate PCR was loaded with about 200 ng genomic DNA, equivalent to some 31,000 T cell genomes. Purified libraries were measured with a Qubit 3.0 fluorometer, size-checked on a Bioanalyzer 2100, and measured again with the KAPA Library Quantification kit. A separate single-read 150-cycle Illumina NextSeq 550 flow cell was used to sequence each immunoSEQ 96-well plate. Per the original workflow: The immunoSEQ output contained only junctional sequences without quality scores, so filtering could not match that applied to full-length reads. Sequences were annotated with PyIR, a Python wrapper for IgBLAST v1.9, using IMGT germline references to assign V/J genes and CDR3. Reads with weak V/J assignments (E-value above 1e-6), missing CDR3, stop codons, out-of-frame junctions, or ambiguous translated residues were removed. V3J clonotypes were defined by identical inferred V gene, J gene, and CDR3 amino acid sequence. Percentage overlap between repertoires was computed as shared unique clonotypes divided by the size of the smaller repertoire. Richness of each repertoire was evaluated using RTK rarefaction, the Chao1 estimator, and Recon v2.1 estimates of unobserved clonotypes. For all TCRbeta clonotypes obtained by the gDNA method from a handful of donors, generation probabilities were computed with OLGA. TCRdb holds this immuneACCESS table with in-frame rearrangements only. Some clones are missing; in checked studies, unresolved V genes explain under half, and the rest has no known cause. V and J calls and clone size are as listed in that table; D and trimming were resolved from the DNA. In all, the sample holds roughly 1,000,000 clones, and approximately 78% of those were seen once. The ten largest clones capture around 0.6% of the sample.

What the authors observed across the whole study: Across a few donors, 4.5% to 6.5% of naive CD4, more than 3% of naive CD8, under 2.5% of memory CD4, and approximately 0.4% of memory CD8 clonotypes were shared. Even with the large sequencing depth, rarefaction of the sorted-subset datasets indicated that sequencing was incomplete. Because the study included a small number of donors, the genetic and exposure-history diversity represented was limited. Based on pairwise subsampling, the degree of clonotype sharing among donors was expected to be affected by sequencing depth. Naive subsets generally had larger estimated clonotype richness than memory subsets did. Compared with non-shared clonotypes, the clonotypes found in all four sorted-subset donors had higher generation probabilities. Sampling was limited to blood, and TCR repertoires in tissue likely differ from TCR repertoires in blood.

The TCR was taken from a man aged 18-30 years in good health. Some clones in this sample may be carry-over from other donors' samples. Material: memory CD4+ T cells from PBMCs. The sample's cell subset or site label is to be understood as: CD45RA-negative fraction. The chain employs TRBV29-1 and TRBJ2-5; no D segment can be confidently identified. The CDR3: CSVELPNGQETQYF. The sequenced DNA: TGCAGCGTTGAGCTACCAAACGGCCAAGAGACCCAGTACTTC.